The source of this T cell receptor beta chain is a study of blood T cell repertoires in COVID-19. This CDR3 region has 16 residues. The germline V gene encodes CDR1 MGHRA and CDR2 YSYEKL. V lost 2 bases and J 7 bases, leaving 20 bases between the germline ends. This table comes from immunoSEQ multiplex PCR, and its TCRdb copy is limited to in-frame clones, with some not included. This sample carries some 270,000 clones, about 91% of them seen once, and the ten largest clones take 4% to 5%. This clone appeared once. The specimen was peripheral blood. The chain combines TRBV4-1 with TRBJ1-2, with no clear D. The TCR originated in a woman aged 35 to 49 who had recovered from COVID-19. CDR3 in amino acids: CASSQPDATLSGGYTF. CDR3 bases: TGCGCCAGCAGCCAACCCGATGCTACTCTTTCTGGTGGCTACACCTTC.